The 18 T cell receptor beta chains below come from one sample, sequenced in a study of T-cell memory formation after mild COVID-19. Via MiXCR, TCRdb re-called the 5' RACE reads, giving one row per CDR3 protein. The sample has about 260,000 distinct CDR3 sequences; over 15% are singletons. Material: PBMCs or a T cell subset sorted from them (not recorded which). The receptors come from a man aged 18-30 years who had mild COVID-19 (a few samples of this study predate the infection). Cell type and time point are not known.

At least ten counts were recorded for this clonotype. The chain carries TRBV7-9 and TRBJ2-1; D is unresolved. The V and J ends lost 5 bases and 7 bases respectively, with 15 bases between them. CDR3 length equals 14 residues. The germline V gene encodes CDR1 SEHNR and CDR2 FQNEAQ (reference sequence). The DNA for the CDR3 is TGTGCCAGCAGCCAGCACCGCCTGGGTAATGAGCAGTTCTTC. Protein product: CASSQHRLGNEQFF.

This chain joins TRBV20-1 and TRBJ1-3, with D tentatively TRBD1 (5 bases). The CDR3 is 13 amino acids. V lost 7 bases to trimming and J lost 0 bases, with 10 bases between them. CDR1 and CDR2 (germline): DFQATT, SNEGSKA (reference sequence). CDR3 sequence reads: CSVGGSSGNTIYF. The DNA of the CDR3 is TGCAGTGTCGGGGGGAGCTCTGGAAACACCATATATTTT.

This clonotype was observed at least ten times. The rearrangement links TRBV5-1 to TRBJ2-5; D gene unclear. The CDR3 length is 15 residues. Germline values: CDR1 SGHRS, CDR2 YFSETQ. V was pared by 4 bases and J by 4 bases, with 17 bases between. This chain's CDR3 is CASSLSLSNGETQYF. In DNA, the CDR3 is TGCGCCAGCAGCCTATCCCTCTCGAACGGAGAGACCCAGTACTTC.

This clonotype has more than one count but fewer than ten. The J gene is TRBJ1-4, the V gene TRBV20-1, with D perhaps TRBD1 (6 bases). Germline CDR1 and CDR2: DFQATT and SNEGSKA (reference sequence). The CDR3 has 15 amino acids. The V end was cut by 5 bases, the J end by 7 bases, with 20 bases between. The CDR3 reads CSARGTGGAGEKLFF. The CDR3 DNA reads TGCAGTGCTCGGGGGACGGGGGGCGCGGGTGAAAAACTGTTTTTT.

V is TRBV27 and J is TRBJ1-6; 7 bases line up with TRBD1. Germline CDR1 reads MNHEY; CDR2 reads SMNVEV (reference sequence). The V and J ends lost 5 bases and 5 bases, in that order; junction bases with no gene match: 3. The CDR3 runs 14 residues. CDR3: CASSQGTDNSPLHF. The DNA of the CDR3 is TGTGCCAGCAGTCAAGGGACAGATAATTCACCCCTCCACTTT.

This clonotype was seen many times. The chain couples TRBV6-2 or TRBV6-3 to TRBJ2-7; 12 bases are shared with TRBD2. CDR3 length equals 15 residues. Germline loops: CDR1 MNHEY, CDR2 SVGEGT. J lost 4 bases, V lost 4 bases, and 5 bases had no gene match. The CDR3, as DNA: TGTGCCAGCAGTTCCGGACTAGCGGGGCCTTACGAGCAGTACTTC. Translating gives CASSSGLAGPYEQYF.

The chain joins TRBV7-2 to TRBJ1-1; D is ambiguous. The CDR3 is 14 residues long. V lost 5 bases and J 0 bases, leaving 10 bases between the germline ends. The germline gives CDR1 SGHTA, CDR2 FQGNSA. The CDR3 is CASSGLSLNTEAFF. In nucleotides, the CDR3 is TGTGCCAGCAGCGGCCTGTCGCTGAACACTGAAGCTTTCTTT.

This clonotype was counted only a few times. The chain joins TRBV4-1 to TRBJ1-2, with D tentatively TRBD1 (6 bases). The V gene's germline CDR1 is MGHRA and CDR2 YSYEKL. This CDR3 contains 14 residues. Trimming took off 1 base at V and 5 bases at J, with 11 bases between the two ends. Here the CDR3 DNA reads TGCGCCAGCAGCCAAGTCGGCCAGGGGTATGGCTACACCTTC. Amino acids: CASSQVGQGYGYTF.

The sample holds a few counts of this clonotype. The rearrangement joins TRBV20-1 to TRBJ1-4, with D possibly being TRBD1 (6 bases). The CDR3 loop spans 15 amino acids. From germline, CDR1 is DFQATT and CDR2 SNEGSKA (reference sequence). V lost 4 bases, J lost 7 bases, and 19 bases lay in between. The DNA for the CDR3 is TGCAGTGCTATTGTGCAGGGGATGGGTTTTGAAAAACTGTTTTTT. Protein sequence: CSAIVQGMGFEKLFF.

This chain connects TRBV12-3 or TRBV12-4 to TRBJ2-1, with 7 bases identical to TRBD2. The CDR3 covers 14 residues. V shed 6 bases and J 3 bases; nucleotides not matched to a gene: 5. CDR3 region: CASSLGGDYNEQFF. Here the CDR3 DNA reads TGTGCCAGCAGCCTGGGGGGGGACTACAATGAGCAGTTCTTC.

The genes are TRBV4-2 and TRBJ2-5, with TRBD2 matching 9 bases. Unmatched junction bases numbered 8, after V lost 4 bases and J lost 5 bases. Per the germline V gene, CDR1 is LGHNA and CDR2 is YNFKEQ. The CDR3 covers 15 residues. This chain's CDR3 is CASSPEGSGGETQYF. The CDR3 DNA follows: TGTGCCAGCAGCCCGGAGGGAAGCGGGGGGGAGACCCAGTACTTC.

There are many counts of this clonotype. The rearrangement uses TRBV7-3 and TRBJ2-1, with D perhaps TRBD1 (6 bases). The CDR3 is 15 residues long. V gave up 5 bases and J gave up 1 base, with 12 bases separating them. CDR1 is SGHTA and CDR2 is FQGTGA in the germline V gene. The CDR3 region is CASSPQGWSYNEQFF. The CDR3 bases are TGTGCCAGCAGCCCACAGGGTTGGTCCTACAATGAGCAGTTCTTC.

The chain combines TRBV6-5 with TRBJ1-2, with 9 bases matching TRBD1. Unmatched junction bases numbered 4, after V lost 5 bases and J lost 3 bases. CDR1 is MNHEY and CDR2 is SVGAGI in the germline V gene. The CDR3 has 14 amino acids. The CDR3: CASSTGQGYYGYTF. The CDR3, as DNA: TGTGCCAGCAGTACTGGACAGGGGTACTATGGCTACACCTTC.

This chain uses TRBV9 with TRBJ1-1; D is perhaps TRBD1 (5 bases). Trimming removed 0 bases at V and 6 bases at J, with 12 bases between. CDR1 is SGDLS and CDR2 is YYNGEE in the germline V gene. The CDR3 sequence is 14 residues long. The CDR3 reads CASSVGGPGAEAFF. The CDR3 coding sequence is TGTGCCAGCAGCGTAGGGGGTCCGGGGGCTGAAGCTTTCTTT. Filled out from reference TRBV9 and TRBJ1-1, the complete variable domain reads DSGVTQTPKHLITATGQRVTLRCSPRSGDLSVYWYQQSLDQGLQFLIQYYNGEERAKGNILERFSAQQFPDLHSELNLSSLELGDSALYFCASSVGGPGAEAFFGQGTRLTVV.

In this sample, this clonotype turned up a few times. J is TRBJ1-6 and V is TRBV2; tentative D call: TRBD1 (5 bases). CDR3 length: 12 residues. Per the germline V gene, CDR1 is SNHLY and CDR2 is FYNNEI. The V and J ends lost 8 bases and 8 bases respectively, with 10 bases between them. CDR3: CASGTGDSPLHF. For the CDR3, the DNA is TGTGCCAGCGGGACGGGGGATTCACCCCTCCACTTT.

This clonotype was seen only a few times. The J gene is TRBJ2-1, the V gene TRBV4-1; no definite D call. The CDR3 runs 16 residues. Per germline, CDR1 MGHRA and CDR2 YSYEKL. The V end lost 0 bases, the J end lost 12 bases, and 21 bases lay between the germline ends. CDR3 in amino acids: CASSQDLGPLLRAQFF. The CDR3 coding sequence is TGCGCCAGCAGCCAAGATCTTGGACCGCTACTTCGTGCGCAGTTCTTC.

This clonotype was counted only a few times. The chain links TRBV6-5 to TRBJ1-4, with a tentative D call TRBD1 (5 bases). V dropped 0 bases and J dropped 8 bases, with 13 bases sitting between them. This CDR3 contains 15 residues. CDR1 MNHEY and CDR2 SVGAGI come from the germline V gene. CDR3 amino acids: CASSYSSGWQEKLFF. The CDR3 region has the DNA TGTGCCAGCAGTTACTCATCAGGGTGGCAGGAAAAACTGTTTTTT.

V gene TRBV5-1 combines with J gene TRBJ2-6; D remains unclear. The CDR3 totals 16 residues. Trimming took 7 bases from V and 0 from J, leaving 14 bases between them. Germline V lookup: CDR1 SGHRS, CDR2 YFSETQ. The CDR3 spells CASRPPGTSGANVLTF. The CDR3 DNA is TGCGCCAGCCGCCCCCCGGGCACCTCTGGGGCCAACGTCCTGACTTTC. Supplemented by reference TRBV5-1 and TRBJ2-6, the full variable domain reads KAGVTQTPRYLIKTRGQQVTLSCSPISGHRSVSWYQQTPGQGLQFLFEYFSETQRNKGNFPGRFSGRQFSNSRSEMNVSTLELGDSALYLCASRPPGTSGANVLTFGAGSRLTVL.